The clone carrying this TCR beta chain was seen many times. Germline V gene data show CDR1 as SGHAT and CDR2 as FQNNGV. Between the trimmed V and J ends, which lost 1 base and 3 bases, there was a span of 9 bases. The CDR3 extends over 14 amino acids. The data originate from a study of human T cells and chemical hapten exposure. MiXCR, applied by TCRdb to the RACE reads, yields one record per CDR3 protein. The sample includes nearly 55,000 distinct CDR3 sequences, around 10% of them seen just once. The time point denotes: patch test 2, 6 weeks after DPC sensitization. This sample's treatment: therapeutic diphenylcyclopropenone sensitization with weekly scalp DPC. Patients had alopecia, were aged 18 to 70, and were not pregnant.

Sequenced here: whole blood, sampled in connection with sensitization to the hapten diphenylcyclopropenone (DPC). This receptor was obtained from a woman aged 45-60 years with alopecia areata. Some clones in this sample may be carry-over from other donors' samples. This chain joins TRBV11-2 and TRBJ1-2; D not resolved. The CDR3 coding sequence is TGTGCCAGCAGCTTAGTTCGGGGTGACTATGGCTACACCTTC. It encodes CASSLVRGDYGYTF.